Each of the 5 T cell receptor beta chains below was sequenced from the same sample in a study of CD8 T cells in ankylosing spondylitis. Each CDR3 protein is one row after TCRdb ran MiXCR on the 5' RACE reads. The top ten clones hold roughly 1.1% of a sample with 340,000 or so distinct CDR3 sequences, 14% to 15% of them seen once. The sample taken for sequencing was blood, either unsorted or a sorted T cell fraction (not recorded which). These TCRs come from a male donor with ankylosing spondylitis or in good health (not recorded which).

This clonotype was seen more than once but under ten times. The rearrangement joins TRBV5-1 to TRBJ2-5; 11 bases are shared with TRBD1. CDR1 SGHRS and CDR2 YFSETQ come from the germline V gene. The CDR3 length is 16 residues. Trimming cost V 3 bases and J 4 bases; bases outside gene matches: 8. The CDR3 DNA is TGCGCCAGCAGCTGGCGGACAGGGGGCAGCGGAGAGACCCAGTACTTC. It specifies CASSWRTGGSGETQYF. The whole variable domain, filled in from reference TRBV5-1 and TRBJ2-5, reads KAGVTQTPRYLIKTRGQQVTLSCSPISGHRSVSWYQQTPGQGLQFLFEYFSETQRNKGNFPGRFSGRQFSNSRSEMNVSTLELGDSALYLCASSWRTGGSGETQYFGPGTRLLVL.

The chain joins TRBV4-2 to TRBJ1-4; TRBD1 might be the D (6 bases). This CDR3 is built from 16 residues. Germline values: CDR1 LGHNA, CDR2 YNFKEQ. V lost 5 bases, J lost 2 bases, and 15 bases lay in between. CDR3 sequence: CASSDIPGGTNEKLFF. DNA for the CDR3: TGTGCCAGCAGCGATATACCCGGGGGCACTAATGAAAAACTGTTTTTT.

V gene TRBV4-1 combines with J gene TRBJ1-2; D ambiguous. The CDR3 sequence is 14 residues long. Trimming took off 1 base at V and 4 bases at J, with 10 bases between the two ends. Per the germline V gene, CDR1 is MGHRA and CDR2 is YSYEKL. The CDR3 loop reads CASSQGNSAYGYTF. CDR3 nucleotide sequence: TGCGCCAGCAGCCAAGGAAACAGCGCCTATGGCTACACCTTC.

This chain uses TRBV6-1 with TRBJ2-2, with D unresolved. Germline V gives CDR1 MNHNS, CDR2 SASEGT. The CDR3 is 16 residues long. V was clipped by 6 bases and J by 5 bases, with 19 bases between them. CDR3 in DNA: TGTGCCAGCAGACCCCACGACGGAGATGTAACCGGGGAGCTGTTTTTT. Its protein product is CASRPHDGDVTGELFF.

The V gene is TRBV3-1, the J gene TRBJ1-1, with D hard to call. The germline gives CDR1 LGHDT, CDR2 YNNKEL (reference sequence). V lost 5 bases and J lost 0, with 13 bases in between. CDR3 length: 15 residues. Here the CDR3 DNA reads TGTGCCAGCAGCTCCCACGGGAACATGAACACTGAAGCTTTCTTT. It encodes CASSSHGNMNTEAFF.